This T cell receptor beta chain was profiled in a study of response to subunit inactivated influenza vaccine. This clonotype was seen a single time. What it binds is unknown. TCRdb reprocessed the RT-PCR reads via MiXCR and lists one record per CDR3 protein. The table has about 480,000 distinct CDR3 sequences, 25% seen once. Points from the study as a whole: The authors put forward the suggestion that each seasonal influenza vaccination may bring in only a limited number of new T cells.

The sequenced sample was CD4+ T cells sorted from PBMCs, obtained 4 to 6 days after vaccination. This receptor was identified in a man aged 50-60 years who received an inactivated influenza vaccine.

The CDR3 nucleotides are TGTGCCAGCAGCTTAGAAAGGTGGACAGAGAGTGAAGCTTTCTTT. Translating it yields CASSLERWTESEAFF. The chain employs TRBV7-2 and TRBJ1-1, with D possibly being TRBD1 (6 bases). CDR3 length: 15 residues. V shed 1 base and J shed 7 bases, with 16 bases lying between them. The V gene's germline CDR1 is SGHTA and CDR2 FQGNSA.